The 27 T cell receptor beta chains listed next were all sequenced from one sample in a study of Graves' ophthalmopathy and Graves' hyperthyroidism. Beta-chain TCR CDR3 regions were amplified from RNA transcripts. RT-PCR with HTBI primers came first, then second-round multiplex PCR. TCRdb called the multiplex PCR reads again in MiXCR, with one record for every CDR3 protein. The data show 600,000 to 700,000 distinct CDR3 sequences, about 41% seen once. The sample taken for sequencing was peripheral blood. The receptor set was obtained from an adult man with Graves' ophthalmopathy.

This chain connects TRBV7-3 to TRBJ2-2; tentative D call: TRBD1 (5 bases). The closer fit of TRBJ1-4 to the DNA end suggests the J call may be wrong. CDR1 SGHTA and CDR2 FQGTGA come from the germline V gene. The CDR3 is 15 residues long. CDR3 amino acids: CASSPTGLLDEKLFF. CDR3 DNA: TGTGCCAGCAGCCCCACGGGGCTACTGGATGAAAAACTGTTTTTT.

V is TRBV19 and J is TRBJ2-5; 8 nucleotides align to TRBD2. This CDR3 is 13 amino acids long. Trimming at V came to 4 bases and at J to 5 bases, leaving 3 bases not matched to a gene. From germline, CDR1 is LNHDA and CDR2 SQIVND (reference sequence). The CDR3 DNA sequence: TGTGCCAGTAGTAATAGCGGGGTTGAGACCCAGTACTTC. This translates into CASSNSGVETQYF.

On this clonotype itself: One junction end does not reproduce the germline sequence, and a read error may be involved. J is TRBJ1-2 and V is TRBV10-3; unclear D gene. This CDR3 spans 12 amino acids. Germline CDR1 and CDR2: ENHRY and SYGVKD. DNA of the CDR3: TGTGCCAGCAGTGAAGTCCATAATGGCTACACCTTC. Its protein is CASSEVHNGYTF.

This clonotype was seen more than once but under ten times. The J gene is TRBJ2-7, the V gene TRBV12-3 or TRBV12-4; D is undetermined. This CDR3 has 12 residues. Trimming stripped 8 bases from V and 3 bases from J, with 11 bases between. The CDR3 here is CASVRALYEQYF. The DNA for the CDR3 is TGTGCCAGCGTAAGGGCCCTCTACGAGCAGTACTTC.

This clonotype was counted at least ten times. The rearrangement uses TRBV4-1 and TRBJ2-7; 11 nucleotides agree with TRBD1. V lost 3 bases and J lost 2; bases outside the gene matches: 3. The CDR3 length is 15 residues. Germline CDR1 and CDR2: MGHRA and YSYEKL. CDR3 region: CASSQGQGGAYEQYF. For the CDR3, the DNA is TGCGCCAGCAGCCAGGGACAGGGGGGAGCCTACGAGCAGTACTTC.

V and J are TRBV11-2 and TRBJ1-5, with D perhaps matching TRBD1 (6 bases). V was clipped by 2 bases and J by 7 bases, with 12 bases between them. The CDR3 sequence is 14 residues long. Per the germline V gene, CDR1 is SGHAT and CDR2 is FQNNGV. The CDR3 region is CASSLWGPGQPQHF. CDR3 bases: TGTGCCAGCAGCTTATGGGGGCCAGGACAGCCCCAGCATTTT.

The CDR3 DNA reads TGTGCCAGCAGTCAAGCGGGACATCCGGAAAAACTGTTTTTT. Translated: CASSQAGHPEKLFF. The gene calls are TRBV25-1 and TRBJ1-4, with a possible D match to TRBD1 (6 bases). Germline V gene sequence: CDR1 MGHDK, CDR2 SYGVNS. This CDR3 has 14 amino acids. Deletions cut 5 bases from V and 8 bases from J, with 15 bases between. Drawing the rest from reference TRBV25-1 and TRBJ1-4, the complete variable domain is EADIYQTPRYLVIGTGKKITLECSQTMGHDKMYWYQQDPGMELHLIHYSYGVNSTEKGDLSSESTVSRIRTEHFPLTLESARPSHTSQYLCASSQAGHPEKLFFGSGTQLSVL.

The J gene is TRBJ1-2, the V gene TRBV15; possibly TRBD1 for D (5 bases). CDR1 is LNHNV and CDR2 is YYDKDF in the germline V gene (reference sequence). Between the trimmed V and J ends, which lost 0 bases and 11 bases, there was a span of 19 bases. This CDR3 has 15 residues. The DNA for the CDR3 is TGTGCCACCAGCAGAGATCAGGGCCAGGGAATCCAATACACCTTC. Translated, it gives CATSRDQGQGIQYTF.

This clonotype was detected many times. J is TRBJ1-5 and V is TRBV7-6; TRBD1 is a possible D gene (6 bases). CDR1 and CDR2 from the germline V gene are SGHVS and FNYEAQ. The CDR3 spans 15 residues. The V end was cut by 4 bases, the J end by 3 bases, with 13 bases between. The CDR3 here is CASSSLTGFNQPQHF. The CDR3 bases are TGTGCCAGCAGCTCCCTGACAGGTTTCAATCAGCCCCAGCATTTT.

This clonotype was recorded many times. The chain employs TRBV12-3 or TRBV12-4 and TRBJ1-5, with D tentatively TRBD1 (5 bases). This CDR3 is built from 14 residues. Trimming cost V 0 bases and J 7 bases, with 10 bases left between them. The CDR3 DNA sequence: TGTGCCAGCAGTTTAGCAGGGGCGGACCAGCCCCAGCATTTT. It is translated as CASSLAGADQPQHF.

The J gene is TRBJ1-1, the V gene TRBV12-3 or TRBV12-4, with TRBD1 matching over 9 bases. The V and J ends lost 6 bases and 5 bases, in that order; junction bases with no gene match: 19. The CDR3 totals 18 residues. This CDR3 reads CASSFYLGTGKSGTEAFF. The CDR3 DNA is TGTGCCAGCAGCTTCTATCTCGGGACAGGGAAGTCTGGTACTGAAGCTTTCTTT.

About this clonotype itself: One base away lies a much larger clone, so this may be a sequencing read error. The chain combines TRBV2 with TRBJ2-2; no reliable D call. V lost 4 bases and J lost 5, with 17 bases in between. Germline lookup yields CDR1 SNHLY and CDR2 FYNNEI. The CDR3 loop spans 16 amino acids. The CDR3 coding sequence is TGTGCCAGCAGTGCACGTAGAGACGGATCGACCGGGGAGCTGTTTTTT. Residues: CASSARRDGSTGELFF.

The sample holds many counts of this clonotype. This sequence joins TRBV15 and TRBJ2-7; D gene uncertain. The V end lost 1 base, the J end lost 7 bases, and 11 bases lay between the germline ends. The CDR3 is made up of 13 amino acids. Germline V CDR1 and CDR2: LNHNV, YYDKDF (reference sequence). In DNA, the CDR3 is TGTGCCACCAGCAGAGCTTCCCTCTCAGAGCAGTACTTC. Protein: CATSRASLSEQYF.

This clonotype was observed a handful of times. The chain joins TRBV27 to TRBJ2-5; D is possibly TRBD1 (6 bases). Germline CDR1 and CDR2: MNHEY and SMNVEV (reference sequence). Trimming removed 6 bases from V and 5 bases from J, with 10 bases in between. This CDR3 has 12 residues. CDR3 sequence (DNA): TGTGCCAGCAGACAGGGTGCGGAGACCCAGTACTTC. This translates into CASRQGAETQYF.

The table lists this clonotype with many counts. This chain joins TRBV24-1 and TRBJ2-5; D is unresolved. This CDR3 region has 13 residues. The germline V gene has CDR1 KGHDR and CDR2 SFDVKD. V gave up 5 bases and J gave up 0 bases, with 6 bases separating them. CDR3 protein: CATSVRNQETQYF. In nucleotides, the CDR3 is TGTGCCACCAGTGTGCGGAACCAAGAGACCCAGTACTTC.

This clonotype has only one observation. This clone may be a read error of a much larger clone one base away. V is TRBV9 and J is TRBJ1-1; 7 bases line up with TRBD1. V lost 4 bases and J lost 1; bases outside the gene matches: 7. Germline V lookup: CDR1 SGDLS, CDR2 YYNGEE. CDR3 length: 15 residues. CDR3 bases: TGTGCCAGCAGCCAAGTCACAGGGGCGAACACTGAAGCTTTCTTT. Its protein product is CASSQVTGANTEAFF.

In this sample, this clonotype turned up many times. J is TRBJ1-5 and V is TRBV7-2; D gene unclear. The CDR3 sequence is 13 residues long. Per germline, CDR1 SGHTA and CDR2 FQGNSA. V was shortened by 2 bases and J by 3 bases, with 5 bases between the two germline ends. The CDR3 region has the DNA TGTGCCAGCAGCTTAAGCTACAATCAGCCCCAGCATTTT. This encodes CASSLSYNQPQHF. The complete variable domain, with remaining parts taken from reference TRBV7-2 and TRBJ1-5, reads GAGVSQSPSNKVTEKGKDVELRCDPISGHTALYWYRQSLGQGLEFLIYFQGNSAPDKSGLPSDRFSAERTGGSVSTLTIQRTQQEDSAVYLCASSLSYNQPQHFGDGTRLSIL.

In this sample, this clonotype turned up a few times. V is TRBV24-1 and J is TRBJ2-5, with 10 bases that match TRBD2. Per the germline V gene, CDR1 is KGHDR and CDR2 is SFDVKD. With 12 bases clipped from V and 5 bases from J, the junction kept 2 bases outside the gene matches. The CDR3 loop spans 11 amino acids. DNA of the CDR3: TGTGCCCTAGCGGGGGACGAGACCCAGTACTTC. Translation gives CALAGDETQYF.

The CDR3 region is CASSEETAANTEAFF. Written as DNA, the CDR3 is TGTGCCAGCAGTGAAGAGACTGCGGCGAACACTGAAGCTTTCTTT. This chain connects TRBV2 to TRBJ1-1; D not resolved. This CDR3 contains 15 residues. Trimming took off 1 base at V and 1 base at J, with 10 bases between the two ends. Germline V gene lookup returns CDR1 SNHLY and CDR2 FYNNEI. The full variable domain, with the rest looked up from reference TRBV2 and TRBJ1-1, is EPEVTQTPSHQVTQMGQEVILRCVPISNHLYFYWYRQILGQKVEFLVSFYNNEISEKSEIFDDQFSVERPDGSNFTLKIRSTKLEDSAMYFCASSEETAANTEAFFGQGTRLTVV.

About this clonotype itself: One base away lies a much larger clone, so this may be a sequencing read error. The rearrangement joins TRBV14 to TRBJ2-7; D might be TRBD1 (5 bases). CDR3 length: 15 residues. Germline loops: CDR1 SGHDN, CDR2 FVKESK. This CDR3 reads CASSYLRQWADEQCF. DNA for the CDR3: TGTGCCAGCAGTTACCTCCGACAGTGGGCCGACGAGCAGTGCTTC.

The sample holds many counts of this clonotype. This rearrangement joins TRBV19 to TRBJ1-5, with D uncertain. Per the germline V gene, CDR1 is LNHDA and CDR2 is SQIVND (reference sequence). The CDR3 has 15 residues. Trimming cost V 5 bases and J 7 bases, with 18 bases left between them. The CDR3 loop reads CASSASSDAGQPQHF. The CDR3 nucleotides are TGTGCCAGTAGTGCCTCGAGTGACGCGGGGCAGCCCCAGCATTTT.

As regards this clonotype: The CDR3 ends on some other residue instead of the conserved phenylalanine or tryptophan, so this is likely a read error. The DNA is omitted, as the CDR3 cannot be located on it reliably, and the CDR3 follows TCRdb's listing. V is TRBV7-3 and J is TRBJ2-7; the D segment call TRBD2 is taken from the table without a DNA check. Per the germline V gene, CDR1 is SGHTA and CDR2 is FQGTGA. Counting both end residues, the CDR3 totals 9 amino acids. CDR3 residues: CASSLDLAG.

DNA of the CDR3: TGTGCCAGCAGCGCTGAGGGTCGGGAGGAAAAAGAGACCCAGTACTTC. Its translation is CASSAEGREEKETQYF. The V gene is TRBV2, the J gene TRBJ2-5, with 7 nucleotides matching TRBD2. CDR1 and CDR2 from the germline V gene are SNHLY and FYNNEI. V trimming: 6 bases; J trimming: 3 bases; junction bases outside the gene matches: 13. The CDR3 has 16 residues.

This clonotype was counted ten times or more. This rearrangement joins TRBV12-3 or TRBV12-4 to TRBJ2-6, with unresolved D. Trimming took off 3 bases at V and 3 bases at J, with 6 bases between the two ends. There are 14 residues in the CDR3. The CDR3 DNA reads TGTGCCAGCAGTTTCCTTTTTGGGGCCAACGTCCTGACTTTC. The encoded protein is CASSFLFGANVLTF.

CDR3 nucleotide sequence: TGTGCCATCAGTGACCAAGGACAGGGGGAGATCTATGGCTACACCTTC. Its translation is CAISDQGQGEIYGYTF. The V call is TRBV10-3, the J call TRBJ1-2, with 10 nucleotides matching TRBD1. There are 16 residues in the CDR3. After removal of 3 bases from V and 4 bases from J, the junction contained 8 bases not matched to a gene. Germline lookup yields CDR1 ENHRY and CDR2 SYGVKD.

Concerning this clonotype: This clone may be a read error of a much larger clone one base away. The genes are TRBV7-4 and TRBJ2-7, with 10 positions matching TRBD1. J lost 5 bases, V lost 0 bases, and 4 bases had no gene match. The germline gives CDR1 SGHVT, CDR2 SQSDAQ. This CDR3 is 15 amino acids long. The CDR3 reads CASSLAPGQGHEQYF. DNA for the CDR3: TGTGCCAGCAGCTTAGCCCCGGGACAGGGGCACGAGCAGTACTTC.

The V call is TRBV5-6, the J call TRBJ2-7; 12 bases align to TRBD1. V shed 0 bases, J shed 7 bases, and the junction held 8 bases outside the gene matches. The CDR3 is made up of 16 amino acids. Germline V gives CDR1 SGHDT, CDR2 YYEEEE. CDR3 nucleotide sequence: TGTGCCAGCAGCTTGGCTGCGGGACAGGGGGCGCGGGAGCAGTACTTC. Translating gives CASSLAAGQGAREQYF.